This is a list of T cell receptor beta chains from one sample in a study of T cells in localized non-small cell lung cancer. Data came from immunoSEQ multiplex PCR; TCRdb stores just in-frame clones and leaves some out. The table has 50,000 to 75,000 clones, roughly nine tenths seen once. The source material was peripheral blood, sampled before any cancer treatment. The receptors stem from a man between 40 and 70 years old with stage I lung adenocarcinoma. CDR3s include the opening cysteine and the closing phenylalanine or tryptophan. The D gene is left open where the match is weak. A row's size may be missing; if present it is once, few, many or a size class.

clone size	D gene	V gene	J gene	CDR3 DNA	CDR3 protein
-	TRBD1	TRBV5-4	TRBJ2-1	TGTGCCAGCAGCCTGGGATCTACAGGGGCCTACCCGCAGTTCTTC	CASSLGSTGAYPQFF
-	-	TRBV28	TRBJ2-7	TGTGCCAGCAGTACAACCGGGCCGAGCTCCTACGAGCAGTACTTC	CASSTTGPSSYEQYF
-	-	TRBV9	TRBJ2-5	TGTGCCAGCAGCGCTCGGCTGGGGGTAGGAGAGACCCAGTACTTC	CASSARLGVGETQYF
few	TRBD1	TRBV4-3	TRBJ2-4	TGCGCCAGCAGCCAAGATCCGGGACAGGAGCTAGCCAAAAACATTCAGTACTTC	CASSQDPGQELAKNIQYF
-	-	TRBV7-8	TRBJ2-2	TGTGCCAGCACTCTACTAGGCCGGGACACCGGGGAGCTGTTTTTT	CASTLLGRDTGELFF
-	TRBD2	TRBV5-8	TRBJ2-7	TGTGCCAGCAGCTTGGGGGGGGGATATCCCTACGAGCAGTACTTC	CASSLGGGYPYEQYF
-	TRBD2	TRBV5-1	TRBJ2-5	TGCGCCAGCAGCTTAACCAGACTAGCGGGAAGTGGGGAGACCCAGTACTTC	CASSLTRLAGSGETQYF
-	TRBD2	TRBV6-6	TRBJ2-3	TGTGCCAGCAGAAATAGCGGGAGGGCCGATAATACGCAGTATTTT	CASRNSGRADNTQYF
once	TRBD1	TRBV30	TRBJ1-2	TGTGCCTGGAGTGTCAAGGGGGCCGGAGGCTACACCTTC	CAWSVKGAGGYTF
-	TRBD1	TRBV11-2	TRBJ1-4	TGTGCCAGCAGCTTAGAACCACAGGGGGCTGATGAAAAACTGTTTTTT	CASSLEPQGADEKLFF
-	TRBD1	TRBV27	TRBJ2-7	TGTGCCAGCAGTTCGGGACAGGGTTACCACGAGCAGTACTTC	CASSSGQGYHEQYF
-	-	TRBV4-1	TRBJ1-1	TGCGCCAGCAGCCAAGGTCCAGGGGACGAGACTGAAGCTTTCTTT	CASSQGPGDETEAFF
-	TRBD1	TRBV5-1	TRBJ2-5	TGCGCCAGCAGCGACCGGGACAGAAAACGGAAATACTTC	CASSDRDRKRKYF
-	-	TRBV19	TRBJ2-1	TGTGCCAGTAGTGGGGGGTCGGGGCGGGACTCCCCGTTCTTC	CASSGGSGRDSPFF
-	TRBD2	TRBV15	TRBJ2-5	TGTGCCACCAGCAGAGGACCGGGACTAGCGGTAACTAATGAGACCCAGTACTTC	CATSRGPGLAVTNETQYF
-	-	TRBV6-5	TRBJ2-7	TGTGCCAGCAGTCCTTCATCGGGCTACGAGCAGTACTTC	CASSPSSGYEQYF
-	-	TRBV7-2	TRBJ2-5	TGTGCCAGCAGCTTAGCGGGAGCATTTTTGGGGGAGACCCAGTACTTC	CASSLAGAFLGETQYF
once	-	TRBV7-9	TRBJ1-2	TGTGCCAGCAGCTTAGGGCCTCGGGCTAACTATGGCTACACCTTC	CASSLGPRANYGYTF
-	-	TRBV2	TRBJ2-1	TGTGCCAGCAATCTTAACGGGAACTACAATGAGCAGTTCTTC	CASNLNGNYNEQFF
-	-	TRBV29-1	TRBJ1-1	TGCAGCGTTGGGCTTCGGCAGATGAACACTGAAGCTTTCTTT	CSVGLRQMNTEAFF
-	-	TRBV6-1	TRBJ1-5	TGTGCCAGCAGTCCCCAGGCCGATAGCAATCAGCCCCAGCATTTT	CASSPQADSNQPQHF
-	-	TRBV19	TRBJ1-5	TGTGCCAGTAGTTTGCGCAATCAGCCCCAGCATTTT	CASSLRNQPQHF
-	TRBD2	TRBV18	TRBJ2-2	TGTGCCAGCTCACCCCCTAGCGGGGGGAACACCGGGGAGCTGTTTTTT	CASSPPSGGNTGELFF
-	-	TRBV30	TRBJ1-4	TGTGCCTGGACTCCTACGGGGGTCGGTGAAAAACTGTTTTTT	CAWTPTGVGEKLFF
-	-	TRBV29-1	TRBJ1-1	TGCAGCGTTGGGACCCTGGGGACTGAAGCTTTCTTT	CSVGTLGTEAFF
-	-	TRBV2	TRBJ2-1	TGTGCCAGCAGTGCCCGCTTGGACGGGGGCGATGAGCAGTTCTTC	CASSARLDGGDEQFF
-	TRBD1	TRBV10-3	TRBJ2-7	TGTGCCATCAGTGAGTCGGCCAGGGGGCCCTTCTACGAGCAGTACTTC	CAISESARGPFYEQYF